The next 30 T cell receptor delta chains were all read from a single sample in a study of gamma-delta T cells after stem cell transplantation. TCRdb reprocessed the RT-PCR reads using CATT. The table has 500 to 650 delta-chain clones, about 23% seen once. Sequencing was performed on gamma-delta T cells. Receptors were obtained from a human donor. It is not recorded whose cells these are; they may come from a transplant donor.

This clone is classed as hyperexpanded. In the same sample, other DNA sequences code for this CDR3. The J gene is TRDJ1, the V gene TRDV2; 7 positions match TRDD3. CDR1 and CDR2 (germline): GEAIGNYY, EKD. The ends lost 3 bases at V and 8 bases at J; junction bases unmatched: 11. The CDR3 covers 14 residues. The CDR3, as DNA: TGTGCCTGTGACCCGATACGGGGGATTGAAAAACTCATCTTT. It specifies CACDPIRGIEKLIF.

This clone came up a few times. This likely stems from a read error, as it lies one base from a far larger clone. The sample has other DNA sequences that encode this CDR3 too. The CDR3 bases are TGTGCCTGTGACGACCTTGGGGGATACCGTACTGATAAACTCATCTTT. Amino acids: CACDDLGGYRTDKLIF. The chain is built from TRDV2 and TRDJ1; 10 nucleotides agree with TRDD3. Germline V gene data show CDR1 as GEAIGNYY and CDR2 as EKD. The CDR3 has 16 amino acids. J gave up 5 bases and V 3 bases, and 11 bases lay outside the gene matches.

The chain links TRDV2 to TRDJ1; 12 nucleotides agree with TRDD3. No J segment appears in TCRdb, so it was assigned here by matching the sequence to germline. The germline CDR1 and CDR2 sequences are GEAIGNYY and EKD. V shed 0 bases, J shed 0 bases, and the junction held 10 bases outside the gene matches. The CDR3 totals 19 residues. CDR3 sequence (DNA): TGTGCCTGTGACACCGGAAGGACTGGGGGATACCCGTACACCGATAAACTCATCTTT. It codes for CACDTGRTGGYPYTDKLIF.

In this sample, this clone is hyperexpanded. The sample carries other DNA sequences with the same CDR3. The rearrangement joins TRDV2 to TRDJ1; 12 nucleotides align to TRDD3. This CDR3 contains 16 residues. After removal of 2 bases from V and 0 bases from J, the junction contained 3 bases not matched to a gene. Germline-derived CDR1 and CDR2 are GEAIGNYY and EKD. The CDR3 is CACDRLGDTYTDKLIF. As DNA, the CDR3 is TGTGCCTGTGACAGGCTGGGGGATACGTACACCGATAAACTCATCTTT.

About this clone: The amino acid sequence in TCRdb belongs to a much larger clone and departs from this DNA's translation at residue 14, likely a sequencing read error; the sequence shown is translated from the DNA. The chain couples TRDV2 to TRDJ1, with 11 bases matching TRDD3. The CDR3 totals 17 residues. In germline, CDR1 is GEAIGNYY, CDR2 EKD. CDR3 sequence: CACYSVLGDMYTDTLIF. In DNA, the CDR3 is TGTGCCTGTTACTCAGTACTGGGGGATATGTACACCGATACACTCATCTTT.

This clone is labeled large. A far larger clone is off by one base, so a read error is likely. The sample has other DNA sequences that encode this CDR3 too. The chain employs TRDV2 and TRDJ1, with D possibly being TRDD3 (6 bases). The CDR3 has 18 amino acids. Per germline, CDR1 GEAIGNYY and CDR2 EKD. V was trimmed by 3 bases and J by 2 bases, leaving 24 bases between them. The CDR3 region is CACDSVSTEGGHTDKLIF. Here the CDR3 DNA reads TGTGCCTGTGACTCCGTTTCTACAGAAGGGGGACATACCGATAAACTCATCTTT.

No V gene was called, and the J gene is TRDJ1; no check of the table's D call, TRDD3, against the DNA was made. The CDR3 is 18 amino acids. This CDR3 is CACDNLVLGDMYTDKLIF. The DNA of the CDR3 is TGTGCCTGTGACAACCTCGTACTGGGGGATATGTACACCGATAAACTCATCTTT.

This clone qualifies as hyperexpanded. Other DNA sequences from this sample encode an identical CDR3 as well. This chain connects TRDV2 to TRDJ1, with D perhaps TRDD3 (5 bases). Trimming pared 3 bases from V and 2 bases from J, leaving 15 bases between. Germline V gives CDR1 GEAIGNYY, CDR2 EKD. The CDR3 totals 15 residues. The CDR3 spells CACDPIARGTDKLIF. The CDR3 DNA reads as TGTGCCTGTGACCCGATAGCCAGGGGGACCGATAAACTCATCTTT.

In regard to this clone: A single base is all that separates this from a far larger clone, so a read error is likely. The same CDR3 arises from other DNA sequences in this sample as well. The chain carries TRDV2 and TRDJ3, with TRDD3 matching over 11 bases. The J gene, left out of TCRdb, was set here by checking the DNA against germline. The CDR3 is 22 residues long. Trimming at V came to 0 bases and at J to 1 base, leaving 13 bases not matched to a gene. CDR1 and CDR2 (germline): GEAIGNYY, EKD. CDR3 loop: CACDTAGGYQGHSSWDTRQMFF. The CDR3 DNA reads TGTGCCTGTGACACCGCTGGGGGATACCAAGGGCACAGTTCCTGGGACACCCGACAGATGTTTTTC.

A remark on this clone: Since a far larger clone is one base different, this is likely a read error. The V call is TRDV2, the J call TRDJ1; 11 bases line up with TRDD3. Because TCRdb records no J gene, it was assigned here through a match of the DNA to germline. The trim removed 1 base at V and 4 bases at J, leaving 22 bases unmatched. Germline V gene lookup returns CDR1 GEAIGNYY and CDR2 EKD. The CDR3 has 21 residues. The CDR3: CACDTVPTSGGYLAYIDKLIF. In DNA, the CDR3 is TGTGCCTGTGACACAGTTCCTACTTCTGGGGGATACCTGGCGTACATCGATAAACTCATCTTT.

This clone was counted only a few times. A read error likely explains this, since a far larger clone differs by one base. The chain is built from TRDV2 and TRDJ1; D is undetermined. Germline loops: CDR1 GEAIGNYY, CDR2 EKD. CDR3 length: 18 residues. V shed 3 bases and J shed 0 bases, with 22 bases lying between them. The CDR3 sequence is CACDSVSTEEGHTDKLIF. CDR3 nucleotide sequence: TGTGCCTGTGACTCCGTTTCTACAGAAGAGGGACACACCGATAAACTCATCTTT.

This clone is deemed large. This chain links TRDV2 with TRDJ3, with TRDD3 identical over 13 bases. Germline CDR1 and CDR2: GEAIGNYY and EKD. The CDR3 has 19 residues. J lost 4 bases, V lost 4 bases, and 9 bases had no gene match. The CDR3 DNA sequence: TGTGCCTGTGATTCAACTGGGGGATACGCTAGTTGGGACACCCGACAGATGTTTTTC. This gives the protein CACDSTGGYASWDTRQMFF.

In regard to this clone: This may be a read error: a much more frequent sequence differs by one nucleotide. The J gene was identified as TRDJ3, and no V gene was called; TRDD3 is the table's D call and was not checked against the DNA. This CDR3 has 20 residues. The CDR3 loop is CACDSVLRDTSSWDTRQMFF. DNA of the CDR3: TGTGCCTGTGACTCCGTACTGAGGGATACCAGCTCCTGGGACACCCGACAGATGTTTTTC.

A note on this clone: This DNA's translation and the protein TCRdb lists, from a much larger clone, do not match at residue 6, likely due to a read error; the protein shown is translated from the DNA. The CDR3 is CACDTVGDKEYTDKLIF. In DNA form, the CDR3 reads TGTGCCTGTGACACTGTGGGGGATAAAGAGTACACCGATAAACTCATCTTT. The chain recombines TRDV2 with TRDJ1; 9 positions agree with TRDD3. No J gene is reported in TCRdb; it was inferred here by comparing the DNA with germline. The CDR3 is 17 residues long. CDR1 GEAIGNYY and CDR2 EKD come from the germline V gene. Trimming removed 1 base from V and 0 bases from J; junction bases left unmatched: 8.

Only a few counts were recorded for this clone. TCRdb attributes to this sequence the protein of a much larger clone, which differs from the DNA translation at residue 5; a read error is likely, and the protein displayed is translated from the DNA. The chain links TRDV2 to TRDJ1; D call uncertain. V was clipped by 3 bases and J by 1 base, with 14 bases between them. The CDR3 sequence is 15 residues long. The V gene's germline CDR1 is GEAIGNYY and CDR2 EKD. This CDR3 is CACDSVTAATDKLIF. CDR3 nucleotide sequence: TGTGCCTGTGACTCCGTGACGGCGGCCACCGATAAACTCATCTTT.

This clone turned up a few times. A much larger clone sits a single nucleotide away, making a read error possible. Other nucleotide sequences in the sample specify the same CDR3. The chain combines TRDV2 with TRDJ1; 8 nucleotides align to TRDD3. Trimming at V came to 3 bases and at J to 0 bases, leaving 8 bases not matched to a gene. CDR1 and CDR2 from the germline V gene are GEAIGNYY and EKD. This CDR3 has 16 amino acids. The CDR3 nucleotides are TGTGCCTGTGACCCCCTTGGGGATACTAACACCGATAAACTCATCTTT. It codes for CACDPLGDTNTDKLIF.

This clone was picked up a small number of times. A far larger clone is just one base off, so this is likely a read error. The chain carries TRDV2 and TRDJ1, with D possibly being TRDD3 (5 bases). The CDR3 loop spans 14 amino acids. The V end was cut by 3 bases, the J end by 2 bases, with 12 bases between. The germline CDR1 and CDR2 sequences are GEAIGNYY and EKD. CDR3: CACDPPGSTDKLIF. As DNA, the CDR3 is TGTGCCTGTGACCCACCGGGGAGTACCGATAAACTCATCTTT.

Worth noting for this clone: The protein given by TCRdb reflects a much larger clone and differs at residue 10 from this DNA's translation, likely from a read error; the protein shown is the DNA's translation. The J gene is TRDJ1, the V gene TRDV2; perhaps TRDD3 as D (5 bases). Looked up from germline, CDR1 is GEAIGNYY and CDR2 is EKD. There are 15 residues in the CDR3. Trimming took 0 bases from V and 3 from J, leaving 13 bases between them. The CDR3 protein is CACDTVGTYADKLIF. In DNA, the CDR3 is TGTGCCTGTGACACCGTGGGGACATACGCCGATAAACTCATCTTT.

A word on this clone: An end of the junction differs from the germline gene, which may be a read error. The same CDR3 is also encoded by other DNA sequences in this sample. This chain joins TRDV2 and TRDJ1; 13 bases match TRDD3. TCRdb is silent on the J gene; assignment here came from matching the DNA to germline. Germline V CDR1 and CDR2: GEAIGNYY, EKD. The CDR3 covers 19 residues. Here the CDR3 DNA reads TGCGCCTGTGACACCGTTCTACTGGGGGATACGGCGGCCACCGATAAACTCATCTTT. Protein sequence: CACDTVLLGDTAATDKLIF.

This clone rates as hyperexpanded. Other nucleotide sequences from this sample produce the same CDR3. The V gene is TRDV2, the J gene TRDJ1; TRDD3 aligns across 9 bases. CDR1 is GEAIGNYY and CDR2 is EKD in the germline V gene. The CDR3 covers 17 residues. The ends lost 3 bases at V and 0 bases at J; junction bases unmatched: 10. The CDR3 coding sequence is TGTGCCTGTGACGTGGTCACTGGGGGACGTAACACCGATAAACTCATCTTT. Encoded protein: CACDVVTGGRNTDKLIF.

Regarding this clone: A far larger clone is just one base off, so this is likely a read error. The chain joins TRDV2 to TRDJ1, with 13 bases matching TRDD3. Assignment of the J gene here rests on matching the DNA to germline, because TCRdb gives none. CDR1 and CDR2 (germline): GEAIGNYY, EKD. The CDR3 has 19 amino acids. The CDR3 here is CACGTVLLGDTAGTDKLIF. CDR3 coding DNA: TGTGCCTGTGGCACCGTTCTACTGGGGGATACGGCGGGCACCGATAAACTCATCTTT.

This clone was seen a handful of times. V gene TRDV2 combines with J gene TRDJ1, with TRDD3 matching 13 bases. From germline, CDR1 is GEAIGNYY and CDR2 EKD. The J segment lost 0 bases and the V segment lost 3 bases, leaving 6 bases of the junction unmatched. This CDR3 is 17 amino acids long. The CDR3 sequence: CACDPVLGDTHTDKLIF. The CDR3 DNA follows: TGTGCCTGTGACCCTGTACTGGGGGATACGCACACCGATAAACTCATCTTT.

A word on this clone: A far larger clone is only one base removed, so a read error is likely. CDR3 coding DNA: TGTGCCTGTGACGCCGTTGAGGGGATACACAGAGTGGGCACCGATAAACTCATCTTT. Residues: CACDAVEGIHRVGTDKLIF. The chain recombines TRDV2 with TRDJ1; TRDD3 agrees at 8 bases. V lost 3 bases, J lost 1 base, and 18 bases stayed unmatched. Germline V CDR1 and CDR2: GEAIGNYY, EKD. The CDR3 has 19 residues.

This clone turned up a few times. It is likely a read error: a sequence one base away is far more abundant. Distinct nucleotide sequences in the sample also encode this CDR3. The chain employs TRDV2 and TRDJ1; the D gene is possibly TRDD3 (6 bases). Looked up from germline, CDR1 is GEAIGNYY and CDR2 is EKD. This CDR3 spans 16 amino acids. This chain's CDR3 is CACDAVLGKYTDKLIF. The CDR3 DNA follows: TGCGCCTGTGACGCCGTACTGGGAAAATACACCGATAAACTCATCTTT.

Worth noting for this clone: A far larger clone is a single base away, which makes a read error likely. This specimen includes other DNA sequences encoding the same CDR3. Here the V gene is TRDV2, but the J gene went uncalled; TRDD3 is taken as the D call from the table, unchecked against the DNA. Germline V gene sequence: CDR1 GEAIGNYY, CDR2 EKD. The CDR3 runs 19 residues. CDR3 bases: TGTGCCTGTGACACCGTTCTACTGGGGGATACGGCGGGCACCGATAAACTCATCTTC. Translated: CACDTVLLGDTAGTDKLIF.

This clone was detected a few times. A read error likely explains this, since a far larger clone differs by one base. The genes are TRDV2 and TRDJ1; D gene unclear. The germline V gene has CDR1 GEAIGNYY and CDR2 EKD. This CDR3 is built from 15 residues. CDR3 loop: CACDTVTAATDKHIF. The CDR3 DNA reads as TGTGCCTGTGACACCGTGACGGCGGCCACCGATAAACACATCTTT.

In its sample, this clone was seen a few times. A far larger clone is one base from this, pointing to a likely read error. The sample holds other DNA sequences that translate to the same CDR3. The chain links TRDV2 to TRDJ1, with D perhaps TRDD3 (6 bases). This CDR3 contains 15 residues. Germline V gene sequence: CDR1 GEAIGNYY, CDR2 EKD. The CDR3 DNA is TGTGCCTGTGACCCGATAGCCAGGGGGACCGATAAACTTATCTTT. As protein: CACDPIARGTDKLIF.

This clone has a single count. A read error is possible here, since a much larger clone lies one base away. This chain connects TRDV2 to TRDJ1; 9 nucleotides agree with TRDD3. Here the J gene was assigned by germline matching of the DNA, as TCRdb has none. Germline V gene sequence: CDR1 GEAIGNYY, CDR2 EKD. This CDR3 has 19 residues. CDR3 loop: CAWDTLGDRKVRGTDKLIF. The CDR3 region has the DNA TGTGCCTGGGACACTTTGGGGGATAGAAAGGTTCGTGGAACCGATAAACTCATCTTT.

Notes on this clone: This sequence may be a read error, since a much larger clone differs from it by one base. The J gene was identified as TRDJ1, and no V gene was called; no DNA check was done on the table's D call, TRDD3. The CDR3 runs to 24 residues. The CDR3 coding sequence is TGTGCCTGTGACACTATACCTCCTACTCGCCAGCTGGGGATACGCAACTCTGACACCGATAAACCCATCTTT. Translating it yields CACDTIPPTRQLGIRNSDTDKPIF.

A note on this clone: A far larger clone is a single base away, which makes a read error likely. V is TRDV2 and J is TRDJ1, with a possible D match to TRDD2 (5 bases). The CDR3 runs to 17 residues. The germline CDR1 and CDR2 sequences are GEAIGNYY and EKD. The CDR3 protein is CACDPLLSGPYTDKFIF. For the CDR3, the DNA is TGTGCCTGTGACCCCTTACTGAGTGGGCCCTACACCGATAAATTCATCTTT.